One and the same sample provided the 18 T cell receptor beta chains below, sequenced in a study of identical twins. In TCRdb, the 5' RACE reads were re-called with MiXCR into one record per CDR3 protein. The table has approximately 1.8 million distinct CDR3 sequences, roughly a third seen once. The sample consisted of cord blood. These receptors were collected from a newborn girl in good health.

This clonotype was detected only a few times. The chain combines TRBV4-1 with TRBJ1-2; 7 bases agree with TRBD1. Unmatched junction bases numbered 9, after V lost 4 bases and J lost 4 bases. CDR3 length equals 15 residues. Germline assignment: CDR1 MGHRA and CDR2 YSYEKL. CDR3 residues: CASSPSWAGGYGYTF. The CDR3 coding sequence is TGCGCCAGCAGCCCAAGTTGGGCAGGGGGCTATGGCTACACCTTC.

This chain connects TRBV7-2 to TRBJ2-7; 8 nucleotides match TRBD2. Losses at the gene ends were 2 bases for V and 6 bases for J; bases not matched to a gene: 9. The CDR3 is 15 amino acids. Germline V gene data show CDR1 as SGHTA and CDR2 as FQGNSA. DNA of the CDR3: TGTGCCAGCAGCTTATCCGGGACTAGAGGCGGCGAGCAGTACTTC. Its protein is CASSLSGTRGGEQYF.

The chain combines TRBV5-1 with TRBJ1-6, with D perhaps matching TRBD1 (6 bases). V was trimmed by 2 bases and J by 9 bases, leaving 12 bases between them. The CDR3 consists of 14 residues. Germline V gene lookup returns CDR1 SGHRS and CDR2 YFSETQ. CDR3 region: CASSLKEGGSPLHF. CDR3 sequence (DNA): TGCGCCAGCAGCTTAAAGGAGGGGGGTTCACCCCTCCACTTT.

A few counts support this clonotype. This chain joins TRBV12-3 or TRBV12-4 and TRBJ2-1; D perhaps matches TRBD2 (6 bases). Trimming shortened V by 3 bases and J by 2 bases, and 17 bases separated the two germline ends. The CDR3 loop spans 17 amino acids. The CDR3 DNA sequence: TGTGCCAGCAGTTTCCGTGACCGGGAGTCGACCTACAATGAGCAGTTCTTC. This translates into CASSFRDRESTYNEQFF.

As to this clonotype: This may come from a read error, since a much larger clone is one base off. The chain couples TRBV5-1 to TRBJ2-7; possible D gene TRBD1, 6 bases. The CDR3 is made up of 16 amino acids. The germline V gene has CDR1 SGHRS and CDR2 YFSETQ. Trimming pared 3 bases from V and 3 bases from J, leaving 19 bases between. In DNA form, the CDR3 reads TGCGCCAGCAGCTCAGGATACAGACAGGAAGGCTACGAGCAGTACTTC. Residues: CASSSGYRQEGYEQYF.

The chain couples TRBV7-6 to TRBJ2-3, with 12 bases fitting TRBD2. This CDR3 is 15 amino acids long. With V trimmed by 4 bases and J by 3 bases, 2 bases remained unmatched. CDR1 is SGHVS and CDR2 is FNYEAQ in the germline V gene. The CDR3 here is CASSWTSGITDTQYF. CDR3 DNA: TGTGCCAGCAGCTGGACTAGCGGGATTACAGATACGCAGTATTTT.

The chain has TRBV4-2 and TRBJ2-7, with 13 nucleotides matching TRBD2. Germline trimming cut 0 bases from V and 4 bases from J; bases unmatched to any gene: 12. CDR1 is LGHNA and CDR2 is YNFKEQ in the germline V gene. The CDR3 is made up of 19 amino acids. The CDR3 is CASSQETGLAGRGIYEQYF. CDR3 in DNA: TGTGCCAGCAGCCAAGAGACGGGACTAGCGGGAAGAGGGATTTACGAGCAGTACTTC.

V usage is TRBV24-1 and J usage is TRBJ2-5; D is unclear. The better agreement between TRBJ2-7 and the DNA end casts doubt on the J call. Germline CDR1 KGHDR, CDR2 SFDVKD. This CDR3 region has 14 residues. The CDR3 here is CATSDPSGSREQYF. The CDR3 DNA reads TGTGCCACCAGTGACCCGTCAGGCAGTCGCGAGCAGTACTTC.

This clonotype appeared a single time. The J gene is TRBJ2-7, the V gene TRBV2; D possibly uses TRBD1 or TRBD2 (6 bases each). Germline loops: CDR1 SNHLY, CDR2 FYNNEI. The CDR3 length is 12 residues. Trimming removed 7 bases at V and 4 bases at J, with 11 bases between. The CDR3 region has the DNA TGTGCCAGCAAAGGGGGGCGGTACGAGCAGTACTTC. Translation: CASKGGRYEQYF.

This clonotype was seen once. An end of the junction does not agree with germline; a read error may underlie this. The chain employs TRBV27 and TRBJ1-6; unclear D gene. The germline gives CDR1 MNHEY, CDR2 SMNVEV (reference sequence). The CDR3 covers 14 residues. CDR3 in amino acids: CASSPVSYNSPPHF. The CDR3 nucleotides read TGTGCCAGCAGTCCTGTCTCCTATAATTCACCCCCCCACTTT.

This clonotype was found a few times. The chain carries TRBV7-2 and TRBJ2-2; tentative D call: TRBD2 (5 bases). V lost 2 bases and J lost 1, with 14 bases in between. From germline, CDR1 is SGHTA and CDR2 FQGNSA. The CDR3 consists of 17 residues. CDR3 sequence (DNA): TGTGCCAGCAGCTTATCGATCCGGACTTTGAACACCGGGGAGCTGTTTTTT. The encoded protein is CASSLSIRTLNTGELFF.

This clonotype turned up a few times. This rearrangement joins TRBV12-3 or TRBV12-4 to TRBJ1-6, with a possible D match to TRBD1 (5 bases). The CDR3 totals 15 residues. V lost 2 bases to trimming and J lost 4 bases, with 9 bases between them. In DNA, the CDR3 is TGTGCCAGCAGTTTAAATCCAGGGTATAATTCACCCCTCCACTTT. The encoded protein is CASSLNPGYNSPLHF.

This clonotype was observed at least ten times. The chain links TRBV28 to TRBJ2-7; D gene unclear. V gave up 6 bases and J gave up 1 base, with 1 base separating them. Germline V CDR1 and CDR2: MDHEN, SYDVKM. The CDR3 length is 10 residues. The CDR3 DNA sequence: TGTGCCAGCAGATCCTACGAGCAGTACTTC. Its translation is CASRSYEQYF.

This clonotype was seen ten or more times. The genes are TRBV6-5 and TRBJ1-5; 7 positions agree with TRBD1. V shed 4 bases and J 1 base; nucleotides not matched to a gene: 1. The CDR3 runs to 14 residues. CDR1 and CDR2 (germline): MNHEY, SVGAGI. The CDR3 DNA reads TGTGCCAGCAGTTCGGACAGGAGCAATCAGCCCCAGCATTTT. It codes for CASSSDRSNQPQHF.

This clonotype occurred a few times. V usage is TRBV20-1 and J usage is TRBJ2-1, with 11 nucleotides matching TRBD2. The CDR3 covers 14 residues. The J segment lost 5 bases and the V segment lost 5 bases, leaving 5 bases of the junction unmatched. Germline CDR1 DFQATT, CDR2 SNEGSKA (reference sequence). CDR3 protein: CSASGTSGHNEQFF. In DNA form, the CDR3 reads TGCAGTGCTTCCGGGACTAGCGGTCACAATGAGCAGTTCTTC.

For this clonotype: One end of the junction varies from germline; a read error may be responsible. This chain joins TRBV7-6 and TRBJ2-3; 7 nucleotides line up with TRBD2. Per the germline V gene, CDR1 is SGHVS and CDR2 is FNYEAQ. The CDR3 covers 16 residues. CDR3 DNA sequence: TGTGCCAGCAGCCGTACTAGCGTCATTAGCACGGATACGCAGTATTTT. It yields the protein CASSRTSVISTDTQYF.

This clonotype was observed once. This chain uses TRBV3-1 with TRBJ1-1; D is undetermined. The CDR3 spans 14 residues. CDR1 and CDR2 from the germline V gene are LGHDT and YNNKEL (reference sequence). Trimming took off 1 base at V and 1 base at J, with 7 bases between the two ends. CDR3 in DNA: TGTGCCAGCAGCCAAGGTACATCGAACACTGAAGCTTTCTTT. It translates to CASSQGTSNTEAFF.

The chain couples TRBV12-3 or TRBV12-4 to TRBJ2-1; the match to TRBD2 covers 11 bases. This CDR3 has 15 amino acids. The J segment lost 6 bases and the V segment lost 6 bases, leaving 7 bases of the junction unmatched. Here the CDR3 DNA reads TGTGCCAGCAGAGCGACTAGCGGGGCCCCCAATGAGCAGTTCTTC. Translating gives CASRATSGAPNEQFF.